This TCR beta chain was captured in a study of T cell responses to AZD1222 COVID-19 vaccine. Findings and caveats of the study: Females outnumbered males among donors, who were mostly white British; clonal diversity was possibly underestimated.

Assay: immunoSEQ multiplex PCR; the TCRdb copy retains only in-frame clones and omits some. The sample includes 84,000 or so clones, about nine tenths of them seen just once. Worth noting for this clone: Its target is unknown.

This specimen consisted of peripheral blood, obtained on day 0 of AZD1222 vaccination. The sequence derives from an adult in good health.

The DNA of the CDR3 is TGTGCCAGCCAACAGGGGACCTATGGCTACACCTTC. Translated: CASQQGTYGYTF. The chain has TRBV7-9 and TRBJ1-2, with 7 bases matching TRBD1. This CDR3 is 12 amino acids long. In germline, CDR1 is SEHNR, CDR2 FQNEAQ (reference sequence). The V segment lost 8 bases and the J segment 4 bases; nucleotides outside the gene matches: 4.